This T cell receptor beta chain came from a study of PD-L1 blockade in urothelial cancer (TCRdb year 2017). For the study in its entirety: Therapy was started at some point between 2012 and 2014 for all patients, and atezolizumab 1,200 mg was administered intravenously every 3 weeks. An exploratory multi-omic analysis was conducted of the somatic, immune and clinical correlates of response to PD-L1 blockade with atezolizumab in urothelial cancer. Whole exome sequencing and RNA sequencing of pretreatment tumors were performed alongside TCR sequencing in the same patients. Patients had an ECOG performance status of 0 or 1 and had received between 0 and 3 prior chemotherapy regimens. Durable clinical benefit was achieved by nine patients but not by the remaining 20. Blood samples were analyzed at 3 weeks after treatment start (second dose) and at 6 weeks after treatment start. Pretreatment tumor samples, along with matched peripheral blood serially collected before and after atezolizumab treatment, were subjected to TCR sequencing. About nine tenths of the roughly 29 patients were identified as males with urothelial cancer of bladder origin, and a prior smoking history was reported by 18 of 29 patients. A median of approximately 140,000 T cells and around 81,000 unique TCRs was obtained from blood samples, and a median clonality of around 0.08 was observed. Just over 28 patients had pretreatment blood TCR-seq, some 24 had at least one posttreatment blood collection, and some 24 had tumor TCR-seq. Progression-free survival longer than 6 months counted as durable clinical benefit, and TCR features were additionally tested against both progression-free and overall survival. General findings and caveats noted by the study authors: Improved progression-free and overall survival was associated with having pretreatment peripheral blood TCR clonality below the median. Because of the small sample size (n ≈ 27) and the many exploratory analyses performed, the results are intended to be regarded as hypothesis-generating. Patients with durable benefit showed greater expansion of tumor-associated TCR clones in peripheral blood 3 weeks after starting treatment (n ≈ 21, p = 0.022).

What this sample's time point label stands for: peripheral blood 6 weeks after treatment start. The cohort included 29 patients with locally advanced or metastatic urothelial carcinoma who were treated at Memorial Sloan Kettering on a trial protocol. Peripheral blood mononuclear cells were collected from each patient pretreatment and during treatment, giving between 1 and 8 total time points per patient. The Qiagen DNeasy Blood extraction kit was used to purify genomic DNA from total PBMCs and tumor samples. PBMCs were collected pretreatment and during treatment and were isolated and stored as previously described. Synthetic TCR analog templates were spiked into each PCR to estimate absolute template abundance from read counts. The immunoSEQ assay was used to amplify TCRbeta CDR3 regions from genomic DNA with bias-controlled V and J gene primers. Sequencing of rearranged TCRbeta segments was performed at approximately 20X coverage. Under the source paper's analysis protocol: Clustering was used to correct sequencing errors, and CDR3s were annotated against IMGT so that V, D and J genes could be assigned. Downstream analyses used only productive TCRbeta rearrangements and left out out-of-frame or stop-codon sequences. Clonality was calculated as one minus the Shannon entropy normalized by the log of the number of unique productive sequences. Clones differing between time points or between blood and tumor were identified using Fisher's exact test with Benjamini-Hochberg correction, with an adjusted p below 0.01 applied as the threshold. This is the immuneACCESS table as TCRdb keeps it, with only in-frame sequences that have V and J called. A part of the clones is gone; compared with another copy, unresolved V genes explain less than half, and the rest is unexplained. That table is the source of V, J and clone size, and D and trimming were worked out from the DNA. The sample table lists about 45,000 clones, 82% of them with a count of one. Around 14% of the sample goes to the ten largest clones.

For this chain, trimming is 5 bases at the V end and 7 bases at the J end, and the number of junction bases without a gene match is 6. Per the germline V gene, SQVTM is the CDR1 and ANQGSEA is the CDR2. Its CDR3 holds 13 amino acids, cysteine through phenylalanine. Only the CDR3 portion is preserved as DNA: 39 bases, with reading frame beginning at the first base. This clone has only a few counts. There is no known antigen for this receptor. The input lacks base qualities; no much larger clone sits a single base away. The sequence came from a man aged 60 to 75 with urothelial cancer. The sequencing used PBMCs, collected around atezolizumab (anti-PD-L1) treatment. The rearranged segments are TRBV29-1 and TRBJ2-2, and 8 bases in between align with TRBD2. CDR3 region: CSVMREAVGELFF. The bases read TGCAGCGTTATGCGGGAGGCTGTCGGGGAGCTGTTTTTT.